The next 10 T cell receptor beta chains were all read from a single sample in a study of identical twins. TCRdb fed the 5' RACE reads into MiXCR, producing one record per CDR3 protein. The table has about 570,000 distinct CDR3 sequences, more than 9% seen once; the top ten hold more than 2.5%. A further study also used this sample, focusing on yellow fever vaccine responses in identical twins.

Sequences were obtained from PBMCs. These receptors came from a woman aged 18 to 35 in good health.

A few counts support this clonotype. The J gene is TRBJ2-7, the V gene TRBV15; 9 bases fit TRBD1. In germline, CDR1 is LNHNV, CDR2 YYDKDF (reference sequence). The CDR3 contains 13 residues. J lost 5 bases, V lost 8 bases, and 7 bases had no gene match. Here the CDR3 DNA reads TGTGCCACCCGCGGGCGGGACAGGGACGAGCAGTACTTC. Residues: CATRGRDRDEQYF.

V gene TRBV29-1 combines with J gene TRBJ2-7; D gene ambiguous. V gave up 5 bases and J gave up 3 bases, with 14 bases separating them. The germline CDR1 and CDR2 sequences are SQVTM and ANQGSEA. The CDR3 covers 13 residues. Here the CDR3 reads CSVTGTDSYEQYF. CDR3 sequence (DNA): TGCAGCGTTACGGGTACAGATAGCTACGAGCAGTACTTC.

At least ten counts were recorded for this clonotype. The J gene is TRBJ2-5, the V gene TRBV7-2; D is uncertain. The CDR3 consists of 16 residues. V lost 1 base, J lost 4 bases, and 16 bases lay in between. Germline V lookup: CDR1 SGHTA, CDR2 FQGNSA. CDR3 bases: TGTGCCAGCAGCTTAGTGCCTCTAGGGATTGGAGAGACCCAGTACTTC. The encoded protein is CASSLVPLGIGETQYF.

This clonotype was recorded a few times. The CDR3, as DNA: TGTGCCAGCAGCGTCGGACAGCTGGGGGCGAGCACTGAAGCTTTCTTT. This encodes CASSVGQLGASTEAFF. The chain combines TRBV7-8 with TRBJ1-1; D possibly corresponds to TRBD1 (6 bases). Trimming cost V 5 bases and J 4 bases, with 20 bases left between them. CDR3 length equals 16 residues. Per the germline V gene, CDR1 is SGHVS and CDR2 is FQNEAQ.

This chain joins TRBV11-1 and TRBJ2-7, with 9 bases aligning to TRBD2. This CDR3 spans 17 amino acids. Germline CDR1 SGHAT, CDR2 FQDESV (reference sequence). The V gene end was trimmed by 5 bases and the J gene end by 3 bases; junction bases not matched to a gene: 14. The CDR3 is CASSPSPSGRLFYEQYF. The CDR3 DNA sequence: TGTGCCAGCAGCCCAAGCCCAAGCGGGAGGTTATTCTACGAGCAGTACTTC.

This clonotype has ten or more counts. The chain carries TRBV12-3 or TRBV12-4 and TRBJ2-1, with D maybe TRBD2 (6 bases). V was cut by 6 bases and J by 1 base, with 16 bases left in between. The CDR3 runs 16 residues. The CDR3 protein is CASSPRRAGSYNEQFF. In DNA, the CDR3 is TGTGCCAGCAGCCCGCGCCGTGCGGGGTCCTACAATGAGCAGTTCTTC.

V and J are TRBV7-9 and TRBJ1-1; tentatively, D is TRBD1 (6 bases). Germline CDR1 SEHNR, CDR2 FQNEAQ (reference sequence). V shed 1 base and J shed 3 bases, with 12 bases lying between them. The CDR3 spans 15 residues. CDR3 nucleotides: TGTGCCAGCAGCTTAGGAACAGGGAAGCACACTGAAGCTTTCTTT. The encoded protein is CASSLGTGKHTEAFF.

The chain uses TRBV20-1 and TRBJ2-1; the match to TRBD2 covers 9 bases. The V gene's germline CDR1 is DFQATT and CDR2 SNEGSKA (reference sequence). CDR3 length: 17 amino acids. The ends lost 0 bases at V and 4 bases at J; junction bases unmatched: 10. This CDR3 reads CSARDHFRLAEYNEQFF. Here the CDR3 DNA reads TGCAGTGCTAGAGATCATTTTAGACTAGCGGAATACAATGAGCAGTTCTTC.

This clonotype turned up a few times. The rearrangement links TRBV20-1 to TRBJ1-6; 7 positions match TRBD1. This CDR3 is built from 14 residues. The V segment lost 4 bases and the J segment 7 bases; nucleotides outside the gene matches: 7. Germline CDR1 reads DFQATT; CDR2 reads SNEGSKA (reference sequence). The DNA of the CDR3 is TGCAGTGCTATGAGCGGGACAGCGAATTCACCCCTCCACTTT. Translated: CSAMSGTANSPLHF.

The V and J genes are TRBV5-8 and TRBJ2-1; unclear D gene. Germline V gene data show CDR1 as SGHTS and CDR2 as YDEGEE. The length of the CDR3 is 13 residues. V was cut by 4 bases and J by 10 bases, with 15 bases left in between. The CDR3 DNA is TGTGCCAGCAGCCCCCGAGTAGCTCGGGAGCAGTTCTTC. Translating it yields CASSPRVAREQFF.